The 8 T cell receptor beta chains below were found in one sample sequenced in a study of T cell repertoires in cytomegalovirus infection. TCRdb reanalysed the reads using MiXCR and keeps one entry per CDR3 protein. This sample has around 550,000 distinct CDR3 sequences, with more than 20% found just once. The sequenced sample consisted of PBMCs. The origin of the receptors is a human donor in good health (CMV status not recorded). Some clones in this sample may be carry-over from other donors' samples.

This clonotype was recorded many times. J is TRBJ2-7 and V is TRBV6-1; a possible D gene is TRBD1 (6 bases). The CDR3 spans 15 residues. V lost 6 bases to trimming and J lost 2 bases, with 17 bases between them. Germline assignment: CDR1 MNHNS and CDR2 SASEGT. CDR3 amino acids: CASRTNPGQAYEQYF. DNA of the CDR3: TGTGCCAGCAGAACAAACCCGGGACAAGCCTACGAGCAGTACTTC.

This clonotype was seen a handful of times. The chain links TRBV12-3 or TRBV12-4 to TRBJ1-5, with TRBD1 matching over 8 bases. The CDR3 has 13 amino acids. Trimming removed 5 bases from V and 7 bases from J; junction bases left unmatched: 4. For the CDR3, the DNA is TGTGCCAGCAGTGTGGACAGGGCCCAGCCCCAGCATTTT. Residues: CASSVDRAQPQHF.

The rearrangement uses TRBV10-3 and TRBJ2-7, with 9 bases aligning to TRBD1. The V segment lost 10 bases and the J segment 3 bases; nucleotides outside the gene matches: 13. The length of the CDR3 is 15 residues. From germline, CDR1 is ENHRY and CDR2 SYGVKD. DNA of the CDR3: TGTGCCACCACGGTAGGTCGACAGGGGGACTACGAGCAGTACGTC. This sequence encodes CATTVGRQGDYEQYV.

This clonotype was found many times. CDR3 coding DNA: TGTGCCAGCAGCGTCGATGGACTCGTCAGCGCTGAAGCTTTCTTT. Its translation is CASSVDGLVSAEAFF. V and J are TRBV7-9 and TRBJ1-1, with no clear D. This CDR3 is built from 15 residues. V was pared by 5 bases and J by 6 bases, with 19 bases between. Per the germline V gene, CDR1 is SEHNR and CDR2 is FQNEAQ (reference sequence).

In this sample, this clonotype turned up a few times. The chain combines TRBV7-9 with TRBJ1-2; D is possibly TRBD1 (6 bases). This CDR3 has 14 residues. Trimming shortened V by 1 base and J by 7 bases, and 13 bases separated the two germline ends. Germline assignment: CDR1 SEHNR and CDR2 FQNEAQ (reference sequence). The CDR3 nucleotides are TGTGCCAGCAGCTTAGGTGGACAGTCGGGTGGCTACACCTTC. It codes for CASSLGGQSGGYTF.

This clonotype occurred many times. The chain recombines TRBV7-2 with TRBJ1-3; the D is unclear. Germline V gene lookup returns CDR1 SGHTA and CDR2 FQGNSA. The V end was cut by 3 bases, the J end by 0 bases, with 6 bases between. The CDR3 is 14 residues long. CDR3 residues: CASSFTVSGNTIYF. The CDR3 bases are TGTGCCAGCAGCTTCACAGTCTCTGGAAACACCATATATTTT.

This clonotype has only a few counts. The gene calls are TRBV4-1 and TRBJ1-1; D is unresolved. CDR3 length: 15 amino acids. The V end was cut by 4 bases, the J end by 4 bases, with 16 bases between. In germline, CDR1 is MGHRA, CDR2 YSYEKL. The CDR3 sequence is CASSLGPGLATEAFF. In nucleotides, the CDR3 is TGCGCCAGCAGCCTCGGCCCCGGGTTGGCCACTGAAGCTTTCTTT.

The rearrangement uses TRBV6-2 or TRBV6-3 and TRBJ2-7, with TRBD2 identical over 14 bases. The germline CDR1 and CDR2 sequences are MNHEY and SVGEGT. Germline trimming cut 2 bases from V and 4 bases from J; bases unmatched to any gene: 1. The CDR3 extends over 15 amino acids. The CDR3 is CASSYGTSGSYEQYF. DNA for the CDR3: TGTGCCAGCAGTTACGGGACTAGCGGGAGTTACGAGCAGTACTTC.